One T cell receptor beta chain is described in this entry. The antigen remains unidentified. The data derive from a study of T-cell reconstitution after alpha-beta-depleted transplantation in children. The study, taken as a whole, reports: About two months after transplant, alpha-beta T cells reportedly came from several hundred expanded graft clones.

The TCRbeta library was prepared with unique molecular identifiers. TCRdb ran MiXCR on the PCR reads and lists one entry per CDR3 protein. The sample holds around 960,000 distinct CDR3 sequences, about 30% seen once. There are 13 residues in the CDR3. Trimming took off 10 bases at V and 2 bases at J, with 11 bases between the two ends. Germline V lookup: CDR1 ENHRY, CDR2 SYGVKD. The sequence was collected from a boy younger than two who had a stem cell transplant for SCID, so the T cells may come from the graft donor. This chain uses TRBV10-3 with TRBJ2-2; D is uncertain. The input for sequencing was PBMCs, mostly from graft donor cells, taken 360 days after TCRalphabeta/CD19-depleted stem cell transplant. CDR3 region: CATTKGNTGELFF. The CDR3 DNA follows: TGTGCCACGACGAAGGGTAACACCGGGGAGCTGTTTTTT.